This paragraph covers one T cell receptor beta chain sequence. TCRdb re-called the 5' RACE reads through MiXCR, storing one row per CDR3 protein. The sample includes approximately 300,000 distinct CDR3 sequences, about 10% seen only once; the top ten take about 3%. This sample is part of a study of T cells after yellow fever vaccination. V was pared by 2 bases and J by 10 bases, with 8 bases of the junction left unmatched. The length of the CDR3 is 14 residues. The V gene's germline CDR1 is LGHDT and CDR2 YNNKEL (reference sequence). The V call is TRBV3-1, the J call TRBJ2-3; TRBD2 agrees at 8 bases. The sequence was obtained from a young man who received the YFV17D yellow fever vaccine. The specimen was CD4+ T cells sorted from PBMCs, collected 45 days after the yellow fever booster vaccination. CDR3 in amino acids: CASSQPGLERAQYF. In DNA form, the CDR3 reads TGTGCCAGCAGCCAACCGGGACTAGAAAGAGCGCAGTATTTT.